This T cell receptor (beta chain) was captured by sequencing in a study of radiotherapy plus CTLA-4 blockade in lung cancer. Overall study results and limits: How blood T cell clones changed early, along with interferon-beta, reportedly forecast response best. Expansion in blood of tumor-derived TCR clones was seen after radiotherapy plus ipilimumab.

Assay used: immunoSEQ multiplex PCR; TCRdb lists only in-frame clones, some missing. The repertoire includes tens of thousands of clones, around 74% of them detected once, and approximately 8.3% sits in the top ten. The CDR3 is 13 amino acids. The V end was cut by 2 bases, the J end by 1 base, with 5 bases between. The V gene's germline CDR1 is MNHEY and CDR2 SVGAGI. On this clone: What it binds is not known.

This material consisted of peripheral blood, taken from a patient treated with radiotherapy plus ipilimumab. The chain uses TRBV6-5 and TRBJ2-5; unclear D gene. The origin of this receptor is a human donor with non-small cell lung cancer whose response to radiotherapy plus ipilimumab could not be evaluated. CDR3 in DNA: TGTGCCAGCAGTTACGGCCTCCAAGAGACCCAGTACTTC. This sequence encodes CASSYGLQETQYF.